This T cell receptor (beta chain) came from a study of T cells in Graves' hyperthyroidism and ophthalmopathy. The CDR3 contains 14 residues. V gave up 4 bases and J gave up 7 bases, with 13 bases separating them. Germline-derived CDR1 and CDR2 are KGHDR and SFDVKD. This clonotype showed up many times. Thyroid ultrasound, orbital computed tomography, clinical symptoms, and serum thyroxine and TRAb underpinned diagnoses. Amplification yielded TCR beta CDR3 regions, with RNA transcripts as the source. HTBI primers were employed in a first-round RT-PCR of the TCR CDR3. Using its own MiXCR run on the multiplex PCR reads, TCRdb lists one record per CDR3 protein. The sample has 600,000 or so distinct CDR3 sequences, about 14% seen once; the top ten hold approximately 12%.

The material sequenced was blood. The V call is TRBV24-1, the J call TRBJ1-5; D call uncertain. This clonotype was obtained from a woman aged 45-60 years with Graves' ophthalmopathy. The CDR3 coding sequence is TGTGCCACCAGTGACGGTCAGCCGGGGCAGCCCCAGCATTTT. Amino acid sequence: CATSDGQPGQPQHF.